The table lists the clone carrying this T cell receptor beta chain with many counts. Its antigen is as yet unknown. Germline V gene sequence: CDR1 MNHNS, CDR2 SASEGT. V lost 6 bases and J lost 1; bases outside the gene matches: 5. The CDR3 consists of 14 residues. A library of TCRbeta sequences, prepared with unique molecular identifiers, was generated. A single record per CDR3 protein comes from TCRdb applying MiXCR to the PCR reads. In the table there are 200,000 to 250,000 distinct CDR3 sequences, 6.5% to 9% of which are singletons. This sample is part of a study of T-cell reconstitution after alpha-beta-depleted transplantation in children. Study-level points and caveats: By about two months after transplant, alpha-beta T cells reportedly arose from several hundred graft clones that had expanded.

Here the sequenced sample was PBMCs, mostly from graft donor cells, taken 180 days after TCRalphabeta/CD19-depleted stem cell transplant. The rearrangement links TRBV6-1 to TRBJ1-2; 7 bases are a match to TRBD1. The TCR originated in a male patient younger than 18 who had a stem cell transplant for acute lymphoblastic leukemia, so the T cells may come from the graft donor. The CDR3 protein is CASRPYRGNYGYTF. The DNA for the CDR3 is TGTGCCAGCAGACCTTACAGGGGTAACTATGGCTACACCTTC.